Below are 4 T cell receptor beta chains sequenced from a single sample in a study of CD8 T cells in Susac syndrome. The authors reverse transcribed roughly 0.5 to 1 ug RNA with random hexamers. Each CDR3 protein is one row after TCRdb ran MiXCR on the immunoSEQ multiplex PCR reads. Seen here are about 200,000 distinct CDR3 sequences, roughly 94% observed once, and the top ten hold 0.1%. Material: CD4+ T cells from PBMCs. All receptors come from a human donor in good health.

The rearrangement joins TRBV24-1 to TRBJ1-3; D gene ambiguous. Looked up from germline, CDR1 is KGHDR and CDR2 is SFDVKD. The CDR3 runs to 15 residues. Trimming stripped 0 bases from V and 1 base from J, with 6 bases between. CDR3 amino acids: CATSDLGDSGNTIYF. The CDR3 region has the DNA TGTGCCACCAGTGATTTGGGGGATTCTGGAAACACCATATATTTT.

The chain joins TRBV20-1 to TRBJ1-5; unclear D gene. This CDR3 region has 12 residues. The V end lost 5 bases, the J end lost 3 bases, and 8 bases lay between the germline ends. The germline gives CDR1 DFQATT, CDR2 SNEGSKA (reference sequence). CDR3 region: CSALHYNQPQHF. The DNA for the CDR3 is TGCAGTGCTCTACATTACAATCAGCCCCAGCATTTT.

CDR3 in DNA: TGTGCCAGCAGCCCACGGGACAGCTTAGATGAAAAACTGTTTTTT. This sequence encodes CASSPRDSLDEKLFF. The chain joins TRBV14 to TRBJ1-4; the match to TRBD1 covers 7 bases. Germline CDR1 SGHDN, CDR2 FVKESK. V shed 4 bases and J 6 bases; nucleotides not matched to a gene: 8. This CDR3 is 15 amino acids long.

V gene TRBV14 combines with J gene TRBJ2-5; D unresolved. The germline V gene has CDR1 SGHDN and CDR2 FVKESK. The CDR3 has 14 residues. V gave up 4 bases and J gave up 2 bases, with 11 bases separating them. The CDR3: CASSRLVQQETQYF. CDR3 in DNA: TGTGCCAGCAGCCGGTTAGTCCAGCAAGAGACCCAGTACTTC.